This T cell receptor (beta chain) was found in a study of CD8+ T cells in alopecia areata. Looking at the study overall: Recipients were roughly 6-11-week-old female C3H/HeJ mice grafted with skin from approximately 6-12-month-old C3H/HeJ donors with spontaneous alopecia. Regarding the study as a whole: Sequencing of scalp tissue also captures the resident alphabeta T cells of normal skin. Lesional scalp, notably in alopecia totalis/universalis, had clonality above that of normal scalp.

Sequencing templates came from extracted RNA that was reverse transcribed into cDNA. Sequencing was performed with immunoSEQ multiplex PCR; in TCRdb, only in-frame clones are kept and a portion is missing. The table lists more than 250,000 clones, with no singletons. V was clipped by 0 bases and J by 0 bases, with 9 bases between them. This CDR3 spans 16 amino acids. Germline values: CDR1 FNHDT, CDR2 SITEND (reference sequence). With respect to this clone: Its target is not known. The gene symbols are mouse symbols. The sequenced fragment ends 4 residues before the CDR3 boundary, so the rest is inferred from the germline J gene.

Pooled cutaneous lymph node cells were sorted using CD4, CD8alpha, NKG2D, NKG2ACE and other markers. The chain couples TRBV19 to TRBJ2-2; D possibly corresponds to TRBD1 (5 bases). The source is a C3H/HeJ mouse with alopecia areata. MHC haplotype of the strain: H2-k. Sequenced sample: CD4+ T cells sorted from a lymph node. This chain's CDR3 is CASSIAREANTGQLYF. The part of the CDR3 DNA that was read is TGTGCCAGCAGTATAGCCAGGGAAGCAAACACCGGG.